This T cell receptor (beta chain) came from a study of regulatory T cells in long-lasting Graves disease. Study observations and caveats: Persistent disease showed a preference for TRBV28, TRBJ1-2 and TRBJ2-5. Persistent Graves' patients had lower TCR diversity than newly diagnosed ones.

TCR beta libraries were built with iRepertoire HTBI primers and Arm-PCR of CDR3 regions. TCRdb recomputed calls from the multiplex PCR reads with MiXCR, one row per CDR3 protein. The profile shows about 380,000 distinct CDR3 sequences, about a sixth of them singletons. Deletions cut 7 bases from V and 1 base from J, with 10 bases between. The CDR3 contains 14 residues. The germline V gene has CDR1 MDHEN and CDR2 SYDVKM. The time point was: newly diagnosed GD, antithyroid drugs for less than 3 months. PBMCs were the source of the RNA used for TCR sequencing. The source of the patients was an endocrinology department in Xi'an, China. This clonotype was seen once. The antigen is undetermined.

The sequencing used peripheral blood mononuclear cells (PBMCs), collected at new diagnosis, from a patient treated with antithyroid drugs. This sequence originates from a female donor with Graves disease. The J gene is TRBJ2-2, the V gene TRBV28, with a weak D call TRBD2 (6 bases). Written as DNA, the CDR3 is TGTGCCAGCATCGCGGGGATGAACACCGGGGAGCTGTTTTTT. Amino acids: CASIAGMNTGELFF.